This T cell receptor beta chain derives from a study of blood T cells in healthy people across ages. Overall study results and limits: Diversity figures based on one million T cells were deemed too low.

A minimum of 6.5 million PBMCs was isolated per sample. This CDR3 region has 15 residues. The V segment lost 5 bases and the J segment 2 bases; nucleotides outside the gene matches: 7. CDR1 and CDR2 from the germline V gene are MNHEY and SVGAGI. For the second PCR, which ran for roughly 6 to 12 cycles, a sample-barcoded 5' primer and a J-beta primer mix were used. Every cDNA was tagged by a template-switch adaptor with 12 random nucleotides. TCRdb used MiXCR to reprocess the 5' RACE reads, holding one entry per CDR3 protein. The data contain around 940,000 distinct CDR3 sequences, roughly 51% of them singletons. This clonotype was counted many times. Its antigen is not identified.

Sequenced input: blood. The origin of this receptor is a woman aged 60-70 years in good health. The V gene is TRBV6-5, the J gene TRBJ2-3; 7 bases map to TRBD1. The CDR3 region has the DNA TGTGCCAGCAGTCGACAGGGTTCTAACACAGATACGCAGTATTTT. Translating it yields CASSRQGSNTDTQYF.